One and the same sample provided the 8 T cell receptor beta chains below, sequenced in a study of T cell repertoires in cytomegalovirus infection. TCRdb reprocessed the reads with MiXCR, giving one entry per CDR3 protein. The sample contains under 850,000 distinct CDR3 sequences, less than 40% of which appear only once. Sequences were obtained from PBMCs. These receptors came from a human donor in good health (CMV status not recorded). Some clones in this sample may be carry-over from other donors' samples.

The chain employs TRBV7-9 and TRBJ1-2; the match to TRBD1 covers 9 bases. This CDR3 contains 14 residues. Germline lookup yields CDR1 SEHNR and CDR2 FQNEAQ (reference sequence). Trimming removed 4 bases from V and 4 bases from J; junction bases left unmatched: 4. The CDR3 region is CASSCTGQGYGYTF. CDR3 in DNA: TGTGCCAGCAGCTGTACGGGACAGGGCTATGGCTACACCTTC. The whole variable domain, filled in from reference TRBV7-9 and TRBJ1-2, reads DTGVSQNPRHKITKRGQNVTFRCDPISEHNRLYWYRQTLGQGPEFLTYFQNEAQLEKSRLLSDRFSAERPKGSFSTLEIQRTEQGDSAMYLCASSCTGQGYGYTFGSGTRLTVV.

The V call is TRBV19, the J call TRBJ2-2, with D perhaps TRBD1 or TRBD2 (5 bases each). V gave up 5 bases and J gave up 4 bases, with 14 bases separating them. The CDR3 runs to 15 residues. Germline CDR1 reads LNHDA; CDR2 reads SQIVND (reference sequence). CDR3 sequence: CASSRRGRATGELFF. The DNA for the CDR3 is TGTGCCAGTAGTCGCCGGGGCAGGGCCACCGGGGAGCTGTTTTTT.

The rearrangement joins TRBV5-1 to TRBJ2-7, with TRBD2 as a possible D gene (5 bases). Trimming removed 3 bases from V and 0 bases from J, with 10 bases in between. Germline V lookup: CDR1 SGHRS, CDR2 YFSETQ. This CDR3 contains 14 residues. The CDR3 loop is CASSSHRDSYEQYF. Written as DNA, the CDR3 is TGCGCCAGCAGCTCCCACCGGGACTCCTACGAGCAGTACTTC.

The chain joins TRBV27 to TRBJ2-1, with no clear D. In germline, CDR1 is MNHEY, CDR2 SMNVEV (reference sequence). The CDR3 loop spans 11 amino acids. V was shortened by 5 bases and J by 6 bases, with 5 bases between the two germline ends. In DNA, the CDR3 is TGTGCCAGCAGTCCCCCCAATGAGCAGTTCTTC. Protein product: CASSPPNEQFF.

The chain uses TRBV28 and TRBJ1-3; D is ambiguous. Germline CDR1 reads MDHEN; CDR2 reads SYDVKM. This CDR3 has 15 residues. V lost 5 bases and J lost 0, with 11 bases in between. The CDR3 loop reads CASSPYLRSGNTIYF. In DNA, the CDR3 is TGTGCCAGCAGTCCTTACCTACGCTCTGGAAACACCATATATTTT.

About this clonotype: A read error is likely, as this CDR3 ends without the conserved phenylalanine or tryptophan. The V gene is TRBV12-3 or TRBV12-4, the J gene TRBJ2-5; D perhaps matches TRBD1 (7 bases). V was trimmed by 3 bases and J by 2 bases, leaving 16 bases between them. The CDR3 totals 16 residues. CDR3 in DNA: TGTGCCAGCAGTTTTTTCGGAGGGGGCGGGCAAGAGACCCAGTACTTA. Its translation: CASSFFGGGGQETQYL.

V gene TRBV10-3 combines with J gene TRBJ2-1; 7 bases are a match to TRBD1. The ends lost 7 bases at V and 4 bases at J; junction bases unmatched: 7. The CDR3 spans 14 residues. Germline loops: CDR1 ENHRY, CDR2 SYGVKD. DNA for the CDR3: TGTGCCATCAAGGGGGCCGACAAATACAATGAGCAGTTCTTC. The encoded protein is CAIKGADKYNEQFF.

This clonotype has only a few counts. The chain uses TRBV20-1 and TRBJ2-5; tentative D call: TRBD2 (7 bases). CDR3 length equals 16 residues. The germline V and J ends were trimmed by 0 bases and 8 bases, with 22 bases remaining between them. Germline lookup yields CDR1 DFQATT and CDR2 SNEGSKA (reference sequence). CDR3 in amino acids: CSARDSRGRPQHTQYF. As DNA, the CDR3 is TGCAGTGCTAGAGATTCGCGGGGGCGCCCCCAACATACCCAGTACTTC.